Below are 9 T cell receptor beta chains sequenced from a single sample in a study of CD8 T cells in ankylosing spondylitis. TCRdb ran MiXCR on the 5' RACE reads and lists one entry per CDR3 protein. The table lists 150,000 or so distinct CDR3 sequences, roughly 34% of them singletons. Sequences were obtained from synovial fluid, either unsorted or a sorted T cell fraction (not recorded which). Receptors originate from a male donor with ankylosing spondylitis.

The V gene is TRBV5-1, the J gene TRBJ1-4; D is uncertain. Trimming removed 0 bases from V and 4 bases from J, with 13 bases in between. The CDR3 length is 16 residues. Germline-derived CDR1 and CDR2 are SGHRS and YFSETQ. The CDR3 loop reads CASSLGSRTDNEKLFF. DNA for the CDR3: TGCGCCAGCAGCTTGGGGTCGCGGACCGATAATGAAAAACTGTTTTTT.

This rearrangement joins TRBV4-1 to TRBJ2-4; D remains ambiguous. Germline loops: CDR1 MGHRA, CDR2 YSYEKL. V lost 4 bases, J lost 0 bases, and 4 bases lay in between. The CDR3 covers 13 residues. As DNA, the CDR3 is TGCGCCAGCAGCCGAGAAGCCAAAAACATTCAGTACTTC. Its protein is CASSREAKNIQYF.

This clonotype was picked up a small number of times. This rearrangement joins TRBV6-5 to TRBJ2-1; 9 bases fit TRBD1. Trimming cost V 2 bases and J 6 bases; bases outside gene matches: 2. The V gene's germline CDR1 is MNHEY and CDR2 SVGAGI. This CDR3 region has 14 residues. The CDR3 loop reads CASSYGQGSNEQFF. DNA of the CDR3: TGTGCCAGCAGTTACGGACAGGGGAGCAATGAGCAGTTCTTC.

This sequence joins TRBV10-3 and TRBJ2-1; 10 bases align to TRBD1. The germline V gene has CDR1 ENHRY and CDR2 SYGVKD. The J segment lost 2 bases and the V segment lost 4 bases, leaving 2 bases of the junction unmatched. This CDR3 comprises 15 residues. In nucleotides, the CDR3 is TGTGCCATCAGTGTGACAGGGGGCACCTACAATGAGCAGTTCTTC. Amino acids: CAISVTGGTYNEQFF.

J is TRBJ2-7 and V is TRBV6-1, with TRBD2 matching 7 bases. The V segment lost 6 bases and the J segment 4 bases; nucleotides outside the gene matches: 6. The CDR3 totals 13 residues. Germline lookup yields CDR1 MNHNS and CDR2 SASEGT. The CDR3 protein is CASRGPGGYEQYF. CDR3 DNA sequence: TGTGCCAGCAGAGGACCCGGGGGGTACGAGCAGTACTTC.

This clonotype has only a few counts. The V call is TRBV20-1, the J call TRBJ2-7; TRBD2 matches at 9 bases. CDR3 length: 15 amino acids. Germline CDR1 is DFQATT and CDR2 is SNEGSKA (reference sequence). The V segment lost 7 bases and the J segment 4 bases; nucleotides outside the gene matches: 14. In DNA, the CDR3 is TGCAGTGGAGGGCGGGGGGGGCCCCGTCCTTACGAGCAGTACTTC. Translation gives CSGGRGGPRPYEQYF.

The chain is built from TRBV3-1 and TRBJ2-2, with TRBD2 matching over 7 bases. The CDR3 has 16 residues. V shed 4 bases and J 3 bases; nucleotides not matched to a gene: 8. Per germline, CDR1 LGHDT and CDR2 YNNKEL (reference sequence). The CDR3 sequence is CASSRGGRQHTGELFF. CDR3 sequence (DNA): TGTGCCAGCAGCCGGGGAGGGAGGCAACACACCGGGGAGCTGTTTTTT.

The CDR3 reads CASSPGTSGSWGETQYF. The CDR3, as DNA: TGTGCCAGCAGTCCCGGGACTAGCGGGAGTTGGGGAGAGACCCAGTACTTC. The genes are TRBV28 and TRBJ2-5; 14 bases map to TRBD2. J gave up 4 bases and V 5 bases, and 9 bases lay outside the gene matches. Germline-derived CDR1 and CDR2 are MDHEN and SYDVKM. CDR3 length equals 17 residues.

This clonotype was counted at least ten times. The CDR3 DNA reads TGCAGTGCCCCCGGCACTGGGGCCAACGTCCTGACTTTC. Its translation: CSAPGTGANVLTF. V and J are TRBV20-1 and TRBJ2-6; D is unresolved. Germline CDR1 DFQATT, CDR2 SNEGSKA (reference sequence). CDR3 size: 13 residues. V lost 6 bases and J 2 bases, leaving 8 bases between the germline ends.